These 24 T cell receptor beta chains were all obtained from the same sample, sequenced in a study of blood T cell repertoires in COVID-19. TCRdb's copy holds only in-frame clones and misses some; the assay was immunoSEQ multiplex PCR. The sample records about 170,000 clones, roughly 84% being singletons. Sequencing was carried out using peripheral blood. These receptors came from a human donor with acute or convalescent COVID-19. The donor label of this sample is uncertain.

The table lists this clone with a count of one. The V gene is TRBV5-1, the J gene TRBJ2-1; 9 nucleotides align to TRBD1. Losses at the gene ends were 4 bases for V and 8 bases for J; bases not matched to a gene: 4. This CDR3 comprises 13 residues. Germline CDR1 and CDR2: SGHRS and YFSETQ. Here the CDR3 DNA reads TGCGCCAGCAGCGAACAGGGGGCGTATGAGCAGTTCTTC. Its translation: CASSEQGAYEQFF.

The gene calls are TRBV18 and TRBJ2-7; 9 bases fit TRBD1. V trimming: 0 bases; J trimming: 9 bases; junction bases outside the gene matches: 12. This CDR3 has 16 amino acids. Germline CDR1 is KGHSH and CDR2 is LQKENI. The CDR3 sequence: CASSPPGQGDSGRQYF. The CDR3 bases are TGTGCCAGCTCACCACCGGGACAGGGTGATTCGGGTCGGCAGTACTTC.

The rearrangement joins TRBV3-1 (or the pseudogene TRBV3-2) to TRBJ1-6; D gene uncertain. V lost 3 bases and J lost 7, with 16 bases in between. Germline CDR1 LGHDT, CDR2 YNNKEL (reference sequence). The CDR3 has 16 residues. CDR3 region: CASSQPAGLRNSPLHF. DNA for the CDR3: TGTGCCAGCAGCCAGCCCGCGGGGTTAAGAAATTCACCCCTCCACTTT.

The V gene is TRBV28, the J gene TRBJ1-5; 10 bases map to TRBD1. The CDR3 totals 16 residues. Germline V gene lookup returns CDR1 MDHEN and CDR2 SYDVKM. Trimming at V came to 3 bases and at J to 0 bases, leaving 2 bases not matched to a gene. The CDR3 DNA reads TGTGCCAGCAGTTTGACAGGGGGCTATAGCAATCAGCCCCAGCATTTT. It translates to CASSLTGGYSNQPQHF. The full variable domain, with the rest looked up from reference TRBV28 and TRBJ1-5, is DVKVTQSSRYLVKRTGEKVFLECVQDMDHENMFWYRQDPGLGLRLIYFSYDVKMKEKGDIPEGYSVSREKKERFSLILESASTNQTSMYLCASSLTGGYSNQPQHFGDGTRLSIL.

The J gene is TRBJ2-1, the V gene TRBV5-8; possible D gene TRBD1, 6 bases. V shed 4 bases and J shed 6 bases, with 17 bases lying between them. Per germline, CDR1 SGHTS and CDR2 YDEGEE. This CDR3 has 15 amino acids. Here the CDR3 DNA reads TGTGCCAGCAGCGCAGGGGTTACTCCGGGCAATGAGCAGTTCTTC. As protein: CASSAGVTPGNEQFF.

The V gene is TRBV24-1, the J gene TRBJ2-5; D gene ambiguous. Germline-derived CDR1 and CDR2 are KGHDR and SFDVKD. The CDR3 sequence is 11 residues long. The germline V and J ends were trimmed by 3 bases and 5 bases, with 3 bases remaining between them. In DNA form, the CDR3 reads TGTGCCACCAGTGATCGGGAGACCCAGTACTTC. This codes for CATSDRETQYF.

The chain is built from TRBV20-1 and TRBJ2-3; D gene uncertain. The CDR3 extends over 11 amino acids. Germline assignment: CDR1 DFQATT and CDR2 SNEGSKA (reference sequence). CDR3 region: CKLIWADTQYF. In nucleotides, the CDR3 is TGCAAATTGATATGGGCCGATACGCAGTATTTT.

The chain couples TRBV19 to TRBJ1-6; D ambiguous. Trimming removed 8 bases from V and 9 bases from J, with 20 bases in between. The V gene's germline CDR1 is LNHDA and CDR2 SQIVND (reference sequence). The CDR3 covers 15 residues. CDR3 protein: CASSHLTIEGSPLHF. DNA for the CDR3: TGTGCCAGTTCACACCTAACCATCGAGGGTTCACCCCTCCACTTT. Full variable domain (remainder filled in from reference TRBV19 and TRBJ1-6): DGGITQSPKYLFRKEGQNVTLSCEQNLNHDAMYWYRQDPGQGLRLIYYSQIVNDFQKGDIAEGYSVSREKKESFPLTVTSAQKNPTAFYLCASSHLTIEGSPLHFGNGTRLTVT.

The rearrangement links TRBV11-3 to TRBJ2-2; the D gene is possibly TRBD2 (6 bases). This CDR3 is 15 amino acids long. Trimming cost V 2 bases and J 4 bases, with 11 bases left between them. The germline V gene has CDR1 SGHNT and CDR2 YENEEA. This CDR3 reads CASSLIMGGTGELFF. The CDR3 bases are TGTGCCAGCAGCTTAATAATGGGGGGCACCGGGGAGCTGTTTTTT. Using reference TRBV11-3 and TRBJ2-2 for the parts outside the CDR3, the full variable domain is EAGVVQSPRYKIIEKKQPVAFWCNPISGHNTLYWYLQNLGQGPELLIRYENEEAVDDSQLPKDRFSAERLKGVDSTLKIQPAELGDSAVYLCASSLIMGGTGELFFGEGSRLTVL.

The V gene is TRBV6-5, the J gene TRBJ2-7; D unresolved. The CDR3 spans 15 residues. V lost 5 bases to trimming and J lost 3 bases, with 17 bases between them. The V gene's germline CDR1 is MNHEY and CDR2 SVGAGI. CDR3 sequence reads: CASSRGSTLVYEQYF. The CDR3, as DNA: TGTGCCAGCAGTCGCGGATCTACCCTTGTCTACGAGCAGTACTTC.

The chain joins TRBV20-1 to TRBJ2-1; 9 bases match TRBD2. V shed 3 bases, J shed 10 bases, and the junction held 13 bases outside the gene matches. The CDR3 consists of 15 residues. Germline V CDR1 and CDR2: DFQATT, SNEGSKA (reference sequence). CDR3 nucleotides: TGCAGTGCTAGTAAAGCGGCGGGAGGGAATAGGGAGCAGTTCTTC. It yields the protein CSASKAAGGNREQFF.

V is TRBV2 and J is TRBJ1-2; 7 bases map to TRBD1. The CDR3 is 13 residues long. Germline CDR1 SNHLY, CDR2 FYNNEI. V dropped 5 bases and J dropped 3; count of bases not matched to a gene: 3. The CDR3 loop is CASSNTGDYGYTF. In DNA, the CDR3 is TGTGCCAGCAGTAACACAGGGGACTATGGCTACACCTTC.

V is TRBV12-3 or TRBV12-4 and J is TRBJ1-4; D gene uncertain. The CDR3 covers 12 residues. V was clipped by 5 bases and J by 10 bases, with 11 bases between them. CDR3 nucleotide sequence: TGTGCCAGCAGTCTATTTGGAGGAAAACTGTTTTTT. Residues: CASSLFGGKLFF.

J is TRBJ1-6 and V is TRBV27; 8 nucleotides agree with TRBD1. Germline loops: CDR1 MNHEY, CDR2 SMNVEV (reference sequence). V shed 3 bases and J 9 bases; nucleotides not matched to a gene: 10. The CDR3 contains 16 residues. In DNA form, the CDR3 reads TGTGCCAGCAGTTTGGGGGGGACAGGCAGAGTTTCACCCCTCCACTTT. Translation gives CASSLGGTGRVSPLHF.

CDR3 loop: CASSLTTRGNEQYF. The CDR3 nucleotides read TGCGCCAGCAGCTTGACGACCAGGGGTAACGAGCAGTACTTC. This sequence joins TRBV5-1 and TRBJ2-7; tentatively, D is TRBD1 (6 bases). Between the trimmed V and J ends, which lost 1 base and 5 bases, there was a span of 13 bases. In germline, CDR1 is SGHRS, CDR2 YFSETQ. The CDR3 length is 14 residues.

The gene calls are TRBV4-1 and TRBJ2-7; TRBD1 aligns across 8 bases. Trimming took 1 base from V and 0 from J; bases not matched to a gene: 2. The CDR3 is made up of 15 amino acids. The germline CDR1 and CDR2 sequences are MGHRA and YSYEKL. The CDR3 loop is CASSQGTGTSYEQYF. The DNA of the CDR3 is TGCGCCAGCAGCCAAGGGACAGGGACCTCCTACGAGCAGTACTTC.

This chain links TRBV5-1 with TRBJ2-2; TRBD2 aligns across 9 bases. Germline V gene sequence: CDR1 SGHRS, CDR2 YFSETQ. The V gene end was trimmed by 5 bases and the J gene end by 1 base; junction bases not matched to a gene: 3. This CDR3 spans 15 amino acids. The DNA for the CDR3 is TGCGCCAGCAGTCGACTAGCGGAGAACACCGGGGAGCTGTTTTTT. It specifies CASSRLAENTGELFF.

This clone was found once. V and J are TRBV7-3 and TRBJ2-1, with 10 positions matching TRBD2. Looked up from germline, CDR1 is SGHTA and CDR2 is FQGTGA. The V and J ends lost 5 bases and 2 bases, in that order; junction bases with no gene match: 3. The CDR3 is 15 amino acids. CDR3 bases: TGTGCCAGCAGCGTCAGCGGGGGGGCCTACAATGAGCAGTTCTTC. Protein product: CASSVSGGAYNEQFF.

This clone was counted once. The chain recombines TRBV2 with TRBJ1-4, with TRBD1 matching 7 bases. The germline V gene encodes CDR1 SNHLY and CDR2 FYNNEI. This CDR3 has 13 residues. V gave up 9 bases and J gave up 3 bases; unmatched junction bases: 4. The DNA for the CDR3 is TGTGCCAGTAACAGGGGAGCTAATGAAAAACTGTTTTTT. Translation: CASNRGANEKLFF.

The rearrangement joins TRBV5-1 to TRBJ1-6; no definite D call. V lost 4 bases and J 10 bases, leaving 9 bases between the germline ends. CDR3 length: 12 residues. Germline values: CDR1 SGHRS, CDR2 YFSETQ. CDR3 residues: CASSTSGSPLHF. CDR3 in DNA: TGCGCCAGCAGCACGTCAGGCTCACCCCTCCACTTT. The whole variable domain, filled in from reference TRBV5-1 and TRBJ1-6, reads KAGVTQTPRYLIKTRGQQVTLSCSPISGHRSVSWYQQTPGQGLQFLFEYFSETQRNKGNFPGRFSGRQFSNSRSEMNVSTLELGDSALYLCASSTSGSPLHFGNGTRLTVT.

V usage is TRBV7-3 and J usage is TRBJ1-2; D remains unclear. CDR3 length equals 16 residues. The V and J ends lost 2 bases and 8 bases respectively, with 21 bases between them. Per germline, CDR1 SGHTA and CDR2 FQGTGA. The CDR3 DNA follows: TGTGCCAGCAGCTTATCCCCTCGAGGGCGTAAAGACGGCTACACCTTC. It translates to CASSLSPRGRKDGYTF.

The chain employs TRBV19 and TRBJ2-2; 10 bases match TRBD1. Germline assignment: CDR1 LNHDA and CDR2 SQIVND (reference sequence). The V and J ends lost 8 bases and 2 bases, in that order; junction bases with no gene match: 8. This CDR3 contains 16 residues. The CDR3 is CASQNRDRGNTGELFF. As DNA, the CDR3 is TGTGCCAGTCAGAACCGGGACAGGGGAAACACCGGGGAGCTGTTTTTT.

The rearrangement joins TRBV2 to TRBJ1-1, with 7 nucleotides matching TRBD1. Germline V gene lookup returns CDR1 SNHLY and CDR2 FYNNEI. The CDR3 spans 15 residues. With 3 bases clipped from V and 5 bases from J, the junction kept 9 bases outside the gene matches. Written as DNA, the CDR3 is TGTGCCAGCAGTGAGAAGACAGGGTCTTGGACTGAAGCTTTCTTT. Translating gives CASSEKTGSWTEAFF.

The chain uses TRBV27 and TRBJ2-3; the D gene is possibly TRBD2 (5 bases). This CDR3 is built from 15 residues. The germline V gene encodes CDR1 MNHEY and CDR2 SMNVEV (reference sequence). Trimming took off 5 bases at V and 4 bases at J, with 16 bases between the two ends. CDR3 sequence (DNA): TGTGCCAGCAGTCCCTTTGGACTTATGCCAGATACGCAGTATTTT. Its translation is CASSPFGLMPDTQYF.